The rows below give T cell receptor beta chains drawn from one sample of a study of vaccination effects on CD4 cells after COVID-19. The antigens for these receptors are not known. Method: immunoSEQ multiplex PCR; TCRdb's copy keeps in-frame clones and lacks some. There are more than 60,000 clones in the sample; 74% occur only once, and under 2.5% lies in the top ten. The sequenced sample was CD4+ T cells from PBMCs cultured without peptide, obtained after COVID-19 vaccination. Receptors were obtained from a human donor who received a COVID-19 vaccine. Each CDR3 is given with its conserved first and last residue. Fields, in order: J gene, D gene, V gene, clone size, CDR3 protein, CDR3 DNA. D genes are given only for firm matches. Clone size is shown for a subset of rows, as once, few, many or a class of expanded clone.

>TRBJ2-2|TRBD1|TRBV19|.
CASRHPGTGGPGELFF
TGTGCCAGTAGACACCCCGGGACAGGGGGACCCGGGGAGCTGTTTTTT
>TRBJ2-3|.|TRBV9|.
CASSVVTGSTDTQYF
TGTGCCAGCAGCGTAGTGACAGGTAGCACAGATACGCAGTATTTT
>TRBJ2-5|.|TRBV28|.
CASSPGTQPRTQYF
TGTGCCAGCAGCCCAGGTACCCAACCTAGGACCCAGTACTTC
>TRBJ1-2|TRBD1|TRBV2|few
CASRDDRAGYGYTF
TGTGCCAGCAGGGATGACAGGGCAGGCTATGGCTACACCTTC
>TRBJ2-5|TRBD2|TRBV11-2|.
CASSLLTSVFGETQYF
TGTGCCAGCAGCTTGCTGACTAGCGTGTTTGGAGAGACCCAGTACTTC
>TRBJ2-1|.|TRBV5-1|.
CASSFGSSYNEQFF
TGCGCCAGCAGCTTCGGAAGCTCCTACAATGAGCAGTTCTTC
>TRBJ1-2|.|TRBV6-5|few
CASSYSYTPPYGYTF
TGTGCCAGCAGTTACTCGTATACCCCCCCCTATGGCTACACCTTC
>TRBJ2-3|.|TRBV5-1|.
CASRGGTPRVGDTQYF
TGCGCCAGCAGAGGTGGGACGCCCAGAGTCGGAGATACGCAGTATTTT
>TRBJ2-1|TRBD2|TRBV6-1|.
CASSKAGDSYNEQFF
TGTGCCAGCAGTAAAGCGGGAGATTCCTACAATGAGCAGTTCTTC
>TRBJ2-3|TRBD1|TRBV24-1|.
CATSDPGQGNTDTQYF
TGTGCCACCAGTGACCCGGGACAGGGGAACACAGATACGCAGTATTTT
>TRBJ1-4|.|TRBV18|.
CASSGLKGEKLFF
TGTGCCAGCTCAGGCTTGAAAGGTGAAAAACTGTTTTTT
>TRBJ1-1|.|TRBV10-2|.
CASYIPQRSEAFF
TGCGCCAGCTACATACCTCAGCGTTCTGAAGCTTTCTTT
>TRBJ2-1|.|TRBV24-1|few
CATSISVGPNEQFF
TGTGCCACCAGTATATCTGTGGGTCCCAATGAGCAGTTCTTC
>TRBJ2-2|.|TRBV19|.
CASSMGTPRLWDKGTSNGELFF
TGTGCCAGTAGTATGGGGACTCCTCGGTTATGGGACAAGGGGACCTCCAACGGGGAGCTGTTTTTT
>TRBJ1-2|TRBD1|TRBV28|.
CASSFGTGEHGYTF
TGTGCCAGCAGTTTTGGCACAGGGGAACATGGCTACACCTTC
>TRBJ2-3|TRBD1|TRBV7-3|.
CASSFHPGQSGDTQYF
TGTGCCAGCAGTTTCCACCCGGGACAGTCAGGGGATACGCAGTATTTT
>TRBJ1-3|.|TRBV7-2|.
CASSPIPGAGNTIYF
TGTGCCAGCAGCCCCATACCAGGGGCGGGAAACACCATATATTTT
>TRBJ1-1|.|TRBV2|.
CASSEALRFGGLGNTEAFF
TGTGCCAGCAGTGAAGCGCTAAGGTTCGGGGGATTAGGGAACACTGAAGCTTTCTTT
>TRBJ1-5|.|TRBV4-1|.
CASSQVMGNQPQHF
TGCGCCAGCAGCCAAGTAATGGGGAATCAGCCCCAGCATTTT
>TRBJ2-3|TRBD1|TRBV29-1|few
CSVETDRGTTDTQYF
TGCAGCGTTGAAACGGACAGGGGTACCACAGATACGCAGTATTTT
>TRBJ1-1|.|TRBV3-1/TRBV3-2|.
CASSQGVPGTEAFF
TGTGCCAGCAGCCAAGGGGTCCCGGGCACTGAAGCTTTCTTT
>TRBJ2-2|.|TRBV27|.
CASSSRGGDTGELFF
TGTGCCAGCAGTTCGAGGGGTGGCGACACCGGGGAGCTGTTTTTT
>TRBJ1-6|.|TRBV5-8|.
CASSLRQRALNSPLHF
TGTGCCAGCAGCTTGCGGCAGCGTGCTCTAAATTCACCCCTCCACTTT